This T cell receptor beta chain derives from a study of OX40 agonist ivuxolimab in advanced cancers. For the study at large: Clinicians treated patients with ivuxolimab, an agonistic anti-OX40 (CD134) antibody.

Some clones are missing from TCRdb's copy, which holds only in-frame ones; the method was immunoSEQ multiplex PCR. This sample has 80,000 to 100,000 clones; roughly 87% occur once, and the top ten carry roughly 1.5%. The ends lost 2 bases at V and 4 bases at J; junction bases unmatched: 4. The germline gives CDR1 KGHSH, CDR2 LQKENI. The CDR3 sequence is 16 residues long. About this clone itself: Its antigen is unknown.

General study points: Those patients achieving a partial response at 0.1-3.0 mg/kg showed among the lowest clonal expansion.

The sample here was CD4+ or CD8+ T cells sorted from blood, taken in a trial of the OX40 agonist ivuxolimab. The chain links TRBV18 to TRBJ2-1, with TRBD2 matching 11 bases. The TCR originated in an adult with an advanced solid tumor such as melanoma, head and neck, liver or kidney cancer. The chain's CDR3 is CASSPTGTSGYNEQFF. The CDR3 DNA reads as TGTGCCAGCTCACCAACCGGGACTAGCGGATACAATGAGCAGTTCTTC.